This TCR beta chain was sequenced during a study of cytomegalovirus exposure and HLA in healthy donors. Study observations and caveats: Usually a TCR sequence was rare, but some public TCRs were found in many donors. TCR beta chains numbering about 160 were designated cytomegalovirus-associated. Only CMV serostatus was available as immune exposure information.

The PCR used 60 Vbeta and 13 Jbeta primers. The table came from immunoSEQ multiplex PCR; TCRdb's copy has only in-frame clones and leaves some out. The sample has fewer than 150,000 clones; around 72% are singletons. This clone appeared once. The target antigen is unknown. The source of this sequence is a woman between 40 and 55 years old in good health and CMV-seropositive. Sequencing used PBMCs.

CDR3 region: CSAGRYDEQFF. CDR3 DNA sequence: TGCAGTGCGGGGAGGTACGATGAGCAGTTCTTC. The chain recombines TRBV20-1 with TRBJ2-1; a possible D gene is TRBD2 (6 bases). There are 11 residues in the CDR3. Trimming pared 6 bases from V and 8 bases from J, leaving 11 bases between. In germline, CDR1 is DFQATT, CDR2 SNEGSKA (reference sequence).